Following are 20 T cell receptor beta chains from one sample sequenced in a study of blood T cell repertoires in COVID-19. Clones were sequenced by immunoSEQ multiplex PCR, and TCRdb holds only the in-frame ones, with some missing. The data show about 150,000 clones, with about 85% seen just once and more than 2% held by the top ten. The material sequenced was peripheral blood. The receptors were gathered from a woman in her seventies with acute or convalescent COVID-19.

This chain joins TRBV27 and TRBJ2-3; 10 bases line up with TRBD1. The CDR3 has 16 residues. The V and J ends lost 7 bases and 6 bases, in that order; junction bases with no gene match: 13. Germline CDR1 MNHEY, CDR2 SMNVEV (reference sequence). This CDR3 reads CASTPRMTGGRDTQYF. In nucleotides, the CDR3 is TGTGCCAGCACCCCTCGGATGACAGGGGGCAGGGATACGCAGTATTTT.

The chain recombines TRBV18 with TRBJ1-2; D is unresolved. Germline V gene data show CDR1 as KGHSH and CDR2 as LQKENI. V lost 0 bases, J lost 10 bases, and 15 bases lay in between. This CDR3 is 14 amino acids long. The CDR3 coding sequence is TGTGCCAGCTCACCACCGGAAGGGCGGGTAGACTACACCTTC. Its protein is CASSPPEGRVDYTF.

This clone has only a few counts. The chain couples TRBV30 to TRBJ2-5; 11 bases are shared with TRBD2. Per germline, CDR1 GTSNPN and CDR2 SVGIG (reference sequence). V trimming: 3 bases; J trimming: 10 bases; junction bases outside the gene matches: 10. The CDR3 loop spans 14 amino acids. CDR3 sequence (DNA): TGTGCCTGGAGCGGCGTCCTAGCGGGGGGAATCCAGTACTTC. This gives the protein CAWSGVLAGGIQYF. The entire variable domain, with the rest obtained from reference TRBV30 and TRBJ2-5, is as follows: SQTIHQWPATLVQPVGSPLSLECTVEGTSNPNLYWYRQAAGRGLQLLFYSVGIGQISSEVPQNLSASRPQDRQFILSSKKLLLSDSGFYLCAWSGVLAGGIQYFGPGTRLLVL.

The J gene is TRBJ2-5, the V gene TRBV29-1; 8 positions match TRBD1. The CDR3 totals 12 residues. V dropped 5 bases and J dropped 7; count of bases not matched to a gene: 6. Germline CDR1 reads SQVTM; CDR2 reads ANQGSEA. CDR3 residues: CSVTGGIATQYF. DNA for the CDR3: TGCAGCGTTACAGGGGGTATTGCGACCCAGTACTTC.

V usage is TRBV11-2 and J usage is TRBJ2-1; a weak D match, TRBD2 (6 bases). This CDR3 is built from 16 residues. The ends were cut back, 1 base at V and 0 bases at J, with 10 bases in the middle. Germline-derived CDR1 and CDR2 are SGHAT and FQNNGV. CDR3 loop: CASSLVSGFSYNEQFF. The CDR3 region has the DNA TGTGCCAGCAGCTTAGTTAGCGGCTTCTCCTACAATGAGCAGTTCTTC.

Details on this clone: Other DNA sequences from this sample encode an identical CDR3 as well. In nucleotides, the CDR3 is TGTGCCAGCAGCTTACAGACAAACTATGGCTACACCTTC. Translated: CASSLQTNYGYTF. The V gene is TRBV12-3 or TRBV12-4, the J gene TRBJ1-2; D gene uncertain. Trimming removed 6 bases from V and 2 bases from J, with 10 bases in between. There are 13 residues in the CDR3.

V usage is TRBV23-1 and J usage is TRBJ2-1; D ambiguous. TRBV23-1 is an open reading frame, and its role is uncertain. V lost 5 bases to trimming and J lost 0 bases, with 14 bases between them. This CDR3 spans 16 amino acids. CDR3 amino acids: CASSFPRTDSYNEQFF. The CDR3 DNA sequence: TGCGCCAGCAGTTTCCCCCGAACAGACTCCTACAATGAGCAGTTCTTC.

This clone was seen once. Sequence at one end of the junction differs from germline and may be a read error. J is TRBJ2-2 and V is TRBV5-5; 7 nucleotides match TRBD1. CDR3 length: 15 residues. Germline values: CDR1 SGHKS, CDR2 YYEKEE (reference sequence). The DNA for the CDR3 is TGTGCCAGCAGCTTGGAGGGGGCGAAAACCGGGGAGCTGTTTTTT. This sequence encodes CASSLEGAKTGELFF. The full variable domain, rest sourced from reference TRBV5-5 and TRBJ2-2, is DAGVTQSPTHLIKTRGQQVTLRCSPISGHKSVSWYQQVLGQGPQFIFQYYEKEERGRGNFPDRFSARQFPNYSSELNVNALLLGDSALYLCASSLEGAKTGELFFGEGSRLTVL.

This clone was seen once. The gene calls are TRBV3-1 (or the pseudogene TRBV3-2) and TRBJ2-5; the match to TRBD2 covers 7 bases. The CDR3 is 13 residues long. Germline trimming cut 6 bases from V and 2 bases from J; bases unmatched to any gene: 3. Germline V lookup: CDR1 LGHDT, CDR2 YNNKEL (reference sequence). The CDR3 sequence: CASSRTSQETQYF. The CDR3 nucleotides are TGTGCCAGCAGTCGGACTAGTCAAGAGACCCAGTACTTC.

V usage is TRBV6-6 and J usage is TRBJ1-3; TRBD1 matches at 7 bases. From germline, CDR1 is MNHNY and CDR2 SVGAGI (reference sequence). CDR3 length equals 12 residues. With V trimmed by 9 bases and J by 4 bases, 3 bases remained unmatched. For the CDR3, the DNA is TGTGCCAGTACGACAGGGGGAAACACCATATATTTT. It is translated as CASTTGGNTIYF.

The V gene is TRBV7-8, the J gene TRBJ1-6; D possibly corresponds to TRBD1 (5 bases). V was cut by 2 bases and J by 8 bases, with 16 bases left in between. Germline-derived CDR1 and CDR2 are SGHVS and FQNEAQ. CDR3 length equals 16 residues. The CDR3 DNA reads TGTGCCAGCAGCTTAAACTCCGGGGGAAGGGATTCACCCCTCCACTTT. As protein: CASSLNSGGRDSPLHF. Complete variable domain (other parts from reference TRBV7-8 and TRBJ1-6): GAGVSQSPRYKVAKRGQDVALRCDPISGHVSLFWYQQALGQGPEFLTYFQNEAQLDKSGLPSDRFFAERPEGSVSTLKIQRTQQEDSAVYLCASSLNSGGRDSPLHFGNGTRLTVT.

V and J are TRBV28 and TRBJ2-2; 7 bases match TRBD2. Germline V lookup: CDR1 MDHEN, CDR2 SYDVKM. The CDR3 is 15 amino acids. J lost 5 bases, V lost 6 bases, and 9 bases had no gene match. The CDR3 nucleotides are TGTGCCAGCAGCTCCCCCGGGGGGAGGACCGGGGAGCTGTTTTTT. Encoded protein: CASSSPGGRTGELFF.

V is TRBV12-3 or TRBV12-4 and J is TRBJ2-3; D is ambiguous. The CDR3 sequence is 12 residues long. V shed 5 bases and J shed 3 bases, with 6 bases lying between them. As DNA, the CDR3 is TGTGCCAGCAGTCATCAGACAGATACGCAGTATTTT. Protein: CASSHQTDTQYF.

The CDR3, as DNA: TGTGCCAGCAGTGTAAGGCAGGATATAGTGGGCAATCAGCCCCAGCATTTT. Translation gives CASSVRQDIVGNQPQHF. The gene calls are TRBV6-4 and TRBJ1-5; D not resolved. Germline CDR1 and CDR2: MRHNA and SNTAGT. V dropped 4 bases and J dropped 2 bases, with 18 bases sitting between them. The CDR3 has 17 residues.

The V call is TRBV19, the J call TRBJ1-1, with TRBD1 matching over 7 bases. The germline CDR1 and CDR2 sequences are LNHDA and SQIVND (reference sequence). Losses at the gene ends were 6 bases for V and 2 bases for J; bases not matched to a gene: 6. The CDR3 runs to 14 residues. CDR3 sequence reads: CASRLGQTNTEAFF. Written as DNA, the CDR3 is TGTGCCAGTAGACTGGGACAGACAAACACTGAAGCTTTCTTT.

This clone was recorded only once. The genes are TRBV5-1 and TRBJ1-1; 10 bases match TRBD1. J gave up 4 bases and V 0 bases, and 12 bases lay outside the gene matches. Per germline, CDR1 SGHRS and CDR2 YFSETQ. The CDR3 totals 18 residues. The CDR3 sequence is CASSLAPVRDRGGTEAFF. As DNA, the CDR3 is TGCGCCAGCAGCTTGGCCCCGGTTAGGGACAGGGGTGGCACTGAAGCTTTCTTT.

This clone was counted once. The chain links TRBV7-2 to TRBJ1-3; TRBD1 matches 7 bases. Germline V gene lookup returns CDR1 SGHTA and CDR2 FQGNSA. The CDR3 sequence is 17 residues long. V lost 0 bases, J lost 1 base, and 6 bases stayed unmatched. The CDR3 is CASSLAKGAGSGNTIYF. The CDR3 DNA reads as TGTGCCAGCAGCTTAGCTAAGGGGGCCGGGTCTGGAAACACCATATATTTT.

V usage is TRBV6-1 and J usage is TRBJ2-7; a weak D match, TRBD1 (5 bases). The germline CDR1 and CDR2 sequences are MNHNS and SASEGT. This CDR3 has 12 residues. Trimming cost V 1 base and J 13 bases, with 14 bases left between them. The chain's CDR3 is CASSEDRGRAYF. CDR3 bases: TGTGCCAGCAGTGAAGATAGAGGCAGGGCTTACTTC.

The J gene is TRBJ2-1, the V gene TRBV7-2, with 13 bases that match TRBD2. J gave up 8 bases and V 5 bases, and 9 bases lay outside the gene matches. This CDR3 has 16 residues. CDR1 and CDR2 from the germline V gene are SGHTA and FQGNSA. The CDR3 loop reads CASSTSGTSGVDEQFF. DNA for the CDR3: TGTGCCAGCAGCACATCCGGGACTAGCGGGGTGGATGAGCAGTTCTTC.

J is TRBJ2-7 and V is TRBV23-1, with D hard to call. TRBV23-1 is given ORF status, its function remaining uncertain. V was clipped by 0 bases and J by 4 bases, with 16 bases between them. CDR3 length: 16 amino acids. The CDR3 sequence is CASSQSAQTSTYEQYV. The CDR3 nucleotides read TGCGCCAGCAGTCAATCGGCCCAGACCTCGACTTACGAGCAGTACGTC.